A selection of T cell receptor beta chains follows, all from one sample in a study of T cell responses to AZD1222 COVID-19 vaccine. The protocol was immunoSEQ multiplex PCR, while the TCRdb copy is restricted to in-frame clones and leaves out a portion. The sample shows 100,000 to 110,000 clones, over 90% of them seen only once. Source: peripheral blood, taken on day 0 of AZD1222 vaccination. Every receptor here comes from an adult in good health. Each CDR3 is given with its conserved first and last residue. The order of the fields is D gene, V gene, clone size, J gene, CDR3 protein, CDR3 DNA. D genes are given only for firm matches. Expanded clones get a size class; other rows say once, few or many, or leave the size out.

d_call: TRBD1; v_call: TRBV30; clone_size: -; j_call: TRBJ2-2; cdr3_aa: CAWRGQGSNTGELFF; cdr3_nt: TGTGCCTGGAGGGGACAGGGATCGAACACCGGGGAGCTGTTTTTT
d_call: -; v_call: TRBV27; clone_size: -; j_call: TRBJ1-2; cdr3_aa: CASRPSLYGYTF; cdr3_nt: TGTGCCAGCAGACCCTCCCTCTATGGCTACACCTTC
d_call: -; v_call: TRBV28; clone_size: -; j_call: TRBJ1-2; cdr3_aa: CASSPGGGALGYGYTF; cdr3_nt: TGTGCCAGCAGTCCCGGGGGAGGAGCCCTCGGCTATGGCTACACCTTC
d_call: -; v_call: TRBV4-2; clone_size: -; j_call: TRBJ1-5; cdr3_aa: CASSQYPWDKGLNSNQPQHF; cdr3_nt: TGTGCCAGCAGCCAATACCCCTGGGACAAGGGACTCAATAGCAATCAGCCCCAGCATTTT
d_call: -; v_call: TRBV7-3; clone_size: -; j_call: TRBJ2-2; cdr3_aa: CASMRSVPGELFF; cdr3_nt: TGTGCCAGCATGAGAAGCGTTCCCGGGGAGCTGTTTTTT
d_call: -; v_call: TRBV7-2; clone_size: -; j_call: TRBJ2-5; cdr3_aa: CASSLAYRGGGNQETQYF; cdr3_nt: TGTGCCAGCAGCTTAGCTTACAGGGGTGGCGGGAATCAAGAGACCCAGTACTTC
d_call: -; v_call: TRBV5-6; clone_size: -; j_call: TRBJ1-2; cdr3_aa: CASSSVGHRYGYTF; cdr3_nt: TGTGCCAGCAGCTCAGTGGGGCATAGATATGGCTACACCTTC
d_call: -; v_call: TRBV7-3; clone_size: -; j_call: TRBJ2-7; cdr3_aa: CASRGEQYF; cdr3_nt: TGTGCCTCCCGGGGGGAGCAGTACTTC
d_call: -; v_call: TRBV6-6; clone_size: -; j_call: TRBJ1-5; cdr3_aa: CASSYSRVGQPQHF; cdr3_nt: TGTGCCAGCAGTTACTCCCGCGTCGGTCAGCCCCAGCATTTT
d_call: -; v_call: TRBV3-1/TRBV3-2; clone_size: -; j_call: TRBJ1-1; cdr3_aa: CASSPRRGAGEAEAFF; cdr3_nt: TGTGCCAGCAGCCCCAGAAGAGGGGCGGGAGAAGCTGAAGCTTTCTTT
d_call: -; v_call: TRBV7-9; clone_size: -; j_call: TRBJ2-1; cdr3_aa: CASSLSLLGRSSYNEQFF; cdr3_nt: TGTGCCAGCAGCTTAAGTCTATTGGGGAGGAGCTCCTACAATGAGCAGTTCTTC
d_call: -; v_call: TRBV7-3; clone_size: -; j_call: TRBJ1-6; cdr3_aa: CASSFQGSPLHF; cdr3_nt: TGTGCCAGCAGCTTCCAGGGATCACCCCTCCACTTT
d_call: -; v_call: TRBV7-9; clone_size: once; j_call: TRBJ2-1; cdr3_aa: CASTHGDSVEQFF; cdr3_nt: TGTGCCAGCACCCACGGGGACTCGGTCGAGCAGTTCTTC
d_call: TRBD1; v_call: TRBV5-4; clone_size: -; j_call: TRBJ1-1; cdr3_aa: CASSSDDRGWTEAFF; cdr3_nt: TGTGCCAGCAGCTCAGACGACAGGGGGTGGACTGAAGCTTTCTTT
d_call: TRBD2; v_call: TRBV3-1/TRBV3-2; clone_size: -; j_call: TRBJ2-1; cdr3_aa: CASSRLAGINEQFF; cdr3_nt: TGTGCCAGCAGCCGGCTAGCGGGGATAAATGAGCAGTTCTTC
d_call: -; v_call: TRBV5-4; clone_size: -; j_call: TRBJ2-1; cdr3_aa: CASSPPGQKSYNEQFF; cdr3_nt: TGTGCCAGCAGCCCACCGGGACAAAAATCCTACAATGAGCAGTTCTTC
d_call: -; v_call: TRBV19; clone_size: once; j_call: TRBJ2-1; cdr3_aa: CASSQRPDADEQFF; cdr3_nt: TGTGCCAGTAGTCAGCGACCCGATGCCGATGAGCAGTTCTTC
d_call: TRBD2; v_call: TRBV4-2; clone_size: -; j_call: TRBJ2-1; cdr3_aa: CASSPAGGSSYNEQFF; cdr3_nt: TGTGCCAGCAGCCCCGCGGGAGGCAGTTCCTACAATGAGCAGTTCTTC
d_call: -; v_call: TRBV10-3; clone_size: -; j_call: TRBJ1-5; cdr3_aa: CAISEGRPIDQPQHF; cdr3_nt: TGTGCCATCAGTGAGGGCAGGCCCATAGATCAGCCCCAGCATTTT
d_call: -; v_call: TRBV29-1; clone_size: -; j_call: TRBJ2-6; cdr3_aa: CSVRGLAGANVLTF; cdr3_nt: TGCAGCGTTAGGGGGTTGGCGGGGGCCAACGTCCTGACTTTC
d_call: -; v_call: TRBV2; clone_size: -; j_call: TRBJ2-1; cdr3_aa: CASSERMRPSVNEQFF; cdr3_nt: TGTGCCAGCAGTGAACGAATGCGGCCCAGTGTCAATGAGCAGTTCTTC
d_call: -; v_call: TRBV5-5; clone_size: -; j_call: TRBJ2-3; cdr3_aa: CASSSPGRVLDTQYF; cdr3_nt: TGTGCCAGCAGCTCGCCGGGACGGGTCCTAGATACGCAGTATTTT
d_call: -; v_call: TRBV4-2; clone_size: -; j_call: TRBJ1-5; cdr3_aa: CASSQGFDQPQHF; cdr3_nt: TGTGCCAGCAGCCAAGGATTTGATCAGCCCCAGCATTTT
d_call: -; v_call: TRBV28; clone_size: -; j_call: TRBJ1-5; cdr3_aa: CASSLRQVDQPQHF; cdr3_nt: TGTGCCAGCAGTTTGAGACAGGTAGATCAGCCCCAGCATTTT
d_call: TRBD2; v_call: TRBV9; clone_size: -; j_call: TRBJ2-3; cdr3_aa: CASSPPTAGVLDTQYF; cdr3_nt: TGTGCCAGCAGCCCGCCTACAGCGGGAGTTCTAGATACGCAGTATTTT
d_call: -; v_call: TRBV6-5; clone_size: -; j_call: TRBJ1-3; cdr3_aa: CASSYRQVNGNTIYF; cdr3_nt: TGTGCCAGCAGTTATAGGCAGGTCAACGGAAACACCATATATTTT
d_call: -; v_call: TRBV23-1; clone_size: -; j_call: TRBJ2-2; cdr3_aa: CASSQSSYTGELFF; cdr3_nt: TGCGCCAGCAGTCAATCTTCCTACACCGGGGAGCTGTTTTTT
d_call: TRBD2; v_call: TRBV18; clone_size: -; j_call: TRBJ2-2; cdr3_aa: CASSANTSAGELFF; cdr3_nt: TGTGCCAGCTCAGCTAATACTAGCGCCGGGGAGCTGTTTTTT
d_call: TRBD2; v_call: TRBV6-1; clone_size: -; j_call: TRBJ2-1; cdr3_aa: CASSDGGRTYNEQFF; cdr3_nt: TGTGCCAGCAGTGATGGCGGGAGGACCTACAATGAGCAGTTCTTC
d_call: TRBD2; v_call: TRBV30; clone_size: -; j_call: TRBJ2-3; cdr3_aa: CAWTVGSGRTRTQYF; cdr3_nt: TGTGCCTGGACCGTTGGTAGCGGGAGGACCCGTACGCAGTATTTT
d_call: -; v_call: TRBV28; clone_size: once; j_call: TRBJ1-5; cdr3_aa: CASSLSYGQGVVSNQPQHF; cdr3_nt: TGTGCCAGCAGTTTAAGTTACGGGCAGGGTGTAGTTAGCAATCAGCCCCAGCATTTT
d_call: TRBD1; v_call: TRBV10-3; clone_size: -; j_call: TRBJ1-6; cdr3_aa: CAISVQGVGSPLHF; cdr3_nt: TGTGCCATCAGTGTCCAGGGGGTTGGTTCACCCCTCCACTTT
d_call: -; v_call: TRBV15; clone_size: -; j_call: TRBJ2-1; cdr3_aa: CATSGGRTYNEQFF; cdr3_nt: TGTGCCACCAGCGGAGGTAGAACCTACAATGAGCAGTTCTTC
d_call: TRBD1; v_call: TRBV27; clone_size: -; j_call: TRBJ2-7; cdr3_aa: CASRPERDSYEQYF; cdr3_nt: TGTGCCAGCAGACCTGAGAGGGACAGCTACGAGCAGTACTTC
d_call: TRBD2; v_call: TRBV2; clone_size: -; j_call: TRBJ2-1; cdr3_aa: CASSEVTSGSLGTNEQFF; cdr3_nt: TGTGCCAGCAGTGAAGTGACTAGCGGGAGCCTCGGGACGAATGAGCAGTTCTTC
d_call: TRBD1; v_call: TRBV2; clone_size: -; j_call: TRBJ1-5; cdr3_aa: CASRRDSNQPQHF; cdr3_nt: TGTGCCAGCAGGAGGGACAGTAATCAGCCCCAGCATTTT
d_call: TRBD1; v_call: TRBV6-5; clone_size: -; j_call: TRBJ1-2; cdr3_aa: CASKPGQGYYGYTF; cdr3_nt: TGTGCCAGCAAACCGGGACAGGGCTACTATGGCTACACCTTC
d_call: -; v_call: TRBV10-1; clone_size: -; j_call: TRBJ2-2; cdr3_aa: CASSGGRGPNTGELFF; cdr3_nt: TGCGCCAGCAGTGGGGGTAGAGGTCCGAACACCGGGGAGCTGTTTTTT
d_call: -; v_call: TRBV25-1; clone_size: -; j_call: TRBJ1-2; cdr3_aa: CASSENWGYGYTF; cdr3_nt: TGTGCCAGCAGTGAAAACTGGGGCTATGGCTACACCTTC
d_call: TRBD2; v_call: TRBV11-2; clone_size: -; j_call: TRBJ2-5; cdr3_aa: CASSLQSAGGSQETQYF; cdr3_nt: TGTGCCAGCAGCTTACAGTCGGCGGGAGGCTCCCAAGAGACCCAGTACTTC
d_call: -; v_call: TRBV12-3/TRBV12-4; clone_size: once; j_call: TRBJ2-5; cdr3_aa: CASTRGQTETQYF; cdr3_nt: TGTGCCAGCACCCGAGGTCAGACAGAGACCCAGTACTTC
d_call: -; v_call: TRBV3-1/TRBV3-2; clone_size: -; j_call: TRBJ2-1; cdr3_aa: CASSLRGEGYNEQFF; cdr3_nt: TGTGCCAGCAGCCTAAGGGGAGAAGGCTACAATGAGCAGTTCTTC
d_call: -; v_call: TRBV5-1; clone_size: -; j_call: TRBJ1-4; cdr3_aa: CASSSDHDRNEKLFF; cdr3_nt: TGCGCCAGCAGCTCGGACCATGACAGGAATGAAAAACTGTTTTTT
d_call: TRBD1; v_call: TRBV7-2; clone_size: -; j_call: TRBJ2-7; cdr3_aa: CASSSGTGIYEQYF; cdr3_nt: TGTGCCAGCAGCTCCGGGACAGGGATCTACGAGCAGTACTTC
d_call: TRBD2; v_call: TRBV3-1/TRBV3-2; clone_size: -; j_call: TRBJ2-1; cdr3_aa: CASSQEGPVAGPYNEQFF; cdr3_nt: TGTGCCAGCAGCCAAGAAGGGCCGGTAGCGGGACCTTACAATGAGCAGTTCTTC
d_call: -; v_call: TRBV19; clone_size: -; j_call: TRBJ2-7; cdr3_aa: CASSIAPDTYEQYF; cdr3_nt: TGTGCCAGTAGTATCGCTCCGGACACCTACGAGCAGTACTTC
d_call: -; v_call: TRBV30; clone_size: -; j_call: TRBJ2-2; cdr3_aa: CAWSPIQGRRFGGELFF; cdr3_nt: TGTGCCTGGAGCCCGATTCAGGGGAGAAGGTTTGGCGGGGAGCTGTTTTTT
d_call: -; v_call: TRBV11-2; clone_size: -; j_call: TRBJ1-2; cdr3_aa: CASSLGGWGKGYTF; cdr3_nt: TGTGCCAGCAGCTTAGGAGGGTGGGGTAAAGGCTACACCTTC
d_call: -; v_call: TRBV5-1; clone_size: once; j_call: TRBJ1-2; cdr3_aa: CASSLVQGAGGYTF; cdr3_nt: TGCGCCAGCAGCTTGGTGCAGGGAGCAGGTGGCTACACCTTC
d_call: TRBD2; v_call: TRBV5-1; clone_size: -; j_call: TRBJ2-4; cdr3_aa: CASSLNWGSSGRNIQYF; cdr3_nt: TGCGCCAGCAGCTTAAATTGGGGGAGTAGCGGGAGGAACATTCAGTACTTC
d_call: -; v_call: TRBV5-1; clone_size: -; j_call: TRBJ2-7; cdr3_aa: CASSFEPKAEQYF; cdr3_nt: TGCGCCAGCAGCTTCGAGCCCAAAGCCGAGCAGTACTTC
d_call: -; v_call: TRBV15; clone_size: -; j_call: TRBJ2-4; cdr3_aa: CATSSVYGSANIQYF; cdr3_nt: TGTGCCACCAGCAGCGTATACGGGAGTGCAAACATTCAGTACTTC